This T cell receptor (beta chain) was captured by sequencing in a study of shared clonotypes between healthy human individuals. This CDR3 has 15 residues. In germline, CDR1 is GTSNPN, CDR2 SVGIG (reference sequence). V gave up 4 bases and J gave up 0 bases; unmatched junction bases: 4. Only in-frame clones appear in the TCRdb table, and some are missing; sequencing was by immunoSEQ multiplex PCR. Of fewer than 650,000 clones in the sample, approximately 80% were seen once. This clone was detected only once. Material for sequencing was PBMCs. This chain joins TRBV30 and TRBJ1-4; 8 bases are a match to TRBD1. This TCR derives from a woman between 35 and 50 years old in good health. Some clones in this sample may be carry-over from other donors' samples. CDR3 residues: CAWTGQGATNEKLFF. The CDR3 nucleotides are TGTGCCTGGACTGGACAGGGTGCAACTAATGAAAAACTGTTTTTT.